Listed below are T cell receptor beta chains from one sample, sequenced in a study of blood T cell repertoires in COVID-19. TCRdb keeps only in-frame clones here, not all; method: immunoSEQ multiplex PCR. The data contain about 14,000 clones, approximately 73% of them seen just once; the ten biggest clones take up more than 20%. The sequenced sample was peripheral blood. The source of these receptors is a boy aged 2-15 years with active or convalescent COVID-19. CDR3s include the opening cysteine and the closing phenylalanine or tryptophan. Each record gives: clone size, V gene, D gene, J gene, CDR3 DNA, CDR3 protein. D genes are given only for firm matches. Where a row states a size, it is once, few, many or the class of an expanded clone; other rows omit it.

-,TRBV7-9,-,TRBJ1-1,TGTGCCAGCAGCTGGGGGGGTAGCAGGGTTGAAGCTTTCTTT,CASSWGGSRVEAFF
-,TRBV28,-,TRBJ2-5,TGTGCCAGCAGCCAGGGGGGTCGGGAGACCCAGTACTTC,CASSQGGRETQYF
-,TRBV3-1/TRBV3-2,TRBD1,TRBJ1-1,TGTGCCAGCAGCCTCCTTGACAGGGGGCCCGAAGCTTTCTTT,CASSLLDRGPEAFF
medium-sized,TRBV11-2,TRBD2,TRBJ2-3,TGTGCCAGCAGCCCCGGGACTAACACAGATACGCAGTATTTT,CASSPGTNTDTQYF
-,TRBV29-1,TRBD1,TRBJ1-1,TGCAGCGTTGAAAAGGGACAGGGCACTGAAGCTTTCTTT,CSVEKGQGTEAFF
medium-sized,TRBV28,-,TRBJ2-3,TGTGCCAGCAGTGACCCCCGGGGAAAGTCAGATACGCAGTATTTT,CASSDPRGKSDTQYF
-,TRBV28,TRBD1,TRBJ2-5,TGTGCCAGCAGTTTGACAGGGCCGGGGCAAGAGACCCAGTACTTC,CASSLTGPGQETQYF
-,TRBV3-1/TRBV3-2,-,TRBJ2-2,TGTGCCAGCACTTCGAAAAGCAGGCGGGCGAACACCGGGGAGCTGTTTTTT,CASTSKSRRANTGELFF
large,TRBV27,TRBD1,TRBJ2-7,TGTGCCAGCAGTTTCACAGGGGCCTACGAGCAGTACTTC,CASSFTGAYEQYF
-,TRBV30,-,TRBJ2-3,TGTGCCTGGAGGGACTACCGAGATACGCAGTATTTT,CAWRDYRDTQYF
-,TRBV19,TRBD1,TRBJ2-4,TGTGCCAGTAGTATAGTGGGGACAGTTCAGTACTTC,CASSIVGTVQYF
once,TRBV5-1,TRBD1,TRBJ2-7,TGCGCCAGCAGCTTGGGGGGGACAGGGGTCGAGCAGTACTTC,CASSLGGTGVEQYF
-,TRBV5-1,TRBD1,TRBJ2-5,TGCGCCAGCAGCTTGACGAGACAGGGGTTTGGAGAGACCCAGTACTTC,CASSLTRQGFGETQYF
-,TRBV6-2/TRBV6-3,-,TRBJ2-7,TGTGCCAGCAGTTACGGAGGGAACCGCTACGAGCAGTACTTC,CASSYGGNRYEQYF
-,TRBV11-2,-,TRBJ2-1,TGTGCCAGCAGCTTATTAGCCAATGAGCAGTTCTTC,CASSLLANEQFF
-,TRBV18,-,TRBJ1-1,TGTGCCAGCTCAAAACAGGAATTGGAAGCTTTCTTT,CASSKQELEAFF
few,TRBV4-1,-,TRBJ1-5,TGCGCCAGCAGCCCGGGGTCTAATAGCAATCAGCCCCAGCATTTT,CASSPGSNSNQPQHF
-,TRBV25-1,-,TRBJ2-2,TGTGCCAGCAGTGCTCGAACAGGGACCGGGGAGCTGTTTTTT,CASSARTGTGELFF
-,TRBV28,TRBD2,TRBJ2-5,TGTGCCAGCTATACCGGGGGGAGACAAGAGACCCAGTACTTC,CASYTGGRQETQYF
-,TRBV28,-,TRBJ2-1,TGTGCCAGTAAAGAGGGTGGCTCCTACAATGAGCAGTTCTTC,CASKEGGSYNEQFF
few,TRBV5-4,-,TRBJ2-3,TGTGCCAGCAGCTTGGCAGGGGCAGATACGCAGTATTTT,CASSLAGADTQYF
-,TRBV11-2,TRBD2,TRBJ2-1,TGTGCCAGCAGCGGGCGGACTAGCGGGAGGGCGAATGAGCAGTTCTTC,CASSGRTSGRANEQFF
-,TRBV2,-,TRBJ1-1,TGTGCCAGCAGTGACAGGGGCGAATTGAACACTGAAGCTTTCTTT,CASSDRGELNTEAFF
-,TRBV19,TRBD2,TRBJ2-1,TGTGCCAGTAGTAGGACTAGCGGGAGGGCCTGGCATGAGCAGTTCTTC,CASSRTSGRAWHEQFF
-,TRBV10-3,-,TRBJ1-5,TGTGCCATCAGTGAGTCCGGGAACAATCAGCCCCAGCATTTT,CAISESGNNQPQHF
once,TRBV12-1,-,TRBJ2-7,TGTGCCAGCAGCTTTGGGGCGTGGGGGGGAAGAGAGTGCGAGCAGTACTTC,CASSFGAWGGRECEQYF
-,TRBV6-4,TRBD2,TRBJ2-1,TGTGCCAGCAGTGGAACCCTAGCGGCTGAGCAGTTCTTC,CASSGTLAAEQFF
once,TRBV11-2,TRBD2,TRBJ2-2,TGTGCCAGCAGCTTGCGGGGGGCCGGGGAGCTGTTTTTT,CASSLRGAGELFF
-,TRBV5-6,-,TRBJ1-1,TGTGCCAGCAGCCAGGACAGACACACTGAAGCTTTCTTT,CASSQDRHTEAFF
once,TRBV7-2,-,TRBJ2-3,TGTGCCAGCAGCTTACGGACAGCTCGTTACACAGATACGCAGTATTTT,CASSLRTARYTDTQYF
-,TRBV23-1,-,TRBJ2-3,TGCGCCAGCAGCCATTCAAGAAGGAGAAAAAGCACAGATACGCAGTATTTT,CASSHSRRRKSTDTQYF
-,TRBV9,-,TRBJ1-5,TGTGCCAGCAGCCTCGACAGGAATCAGCCCCAGCATTTT,CASSLDRNQPQHF
once,TRBV11-2,TRBD1,TRBJ1-1,TGTGCCAGCAGCTCCTCGGACAGGGCGAACACTGAAGCTTTCTTT,CASSSSDRANTEAFF
few,TRBV28,-,TRBJ1-5,TGTGCCAGCAGTTTATGCATTGGACAGAATCAGCCCCAGCATTTT,CASSLCIGQNQPQHF
-,TRBV4-1,-,TRBJ1-1,TGCGCCAGCAGCCAAGATCGCGGGGGGGAAGCCACTGAAGCTTTCTTT,CASSQDRGGEATEAFF
-,TRBV13,-,TRBJ1-2,TGTGCCAGCAGCTCGACAAGAGGGGGTTATGGCTACACCTTC,CASSSTRGGYGYTF
-,TRBV3-1/TRBV3-2,-,TRBJ1-6,TGTGCCAGCAGCCAAACCAGATCCGAGGGGGATTCACCCCTCCACTTT,CASSQTRSEGDSPLHF
-,TRBV27,TRBD2,TRBJ2-1,TGTGCCAGCAGTTTACTAGCGGGAATTTTCAATGAGCAGTTCTTC,CASSLLAGIFNEQFF
-,TRBV6-5,-,TRBJ1-2,TGTGCCAGCAGTTACGGAGGGCCTACCCTCTATGGCTACACCTTC,CASSYGGPTLYGYTF
-,TRBV28,TRBD1,TRBJ2-7,TGTGCCAGCAGCAATGACAGGGGGGAGGGCTACGAGCAGTACTTC,CASSNDRGEGYEQYF